Shown below are 18 T cell receptor beta chains from a single sample sequenced in a study of control samples from healthy donors and cancer patients. Profiling relied on immunoSEQ multiplex PCR, and the TCRdb table lists in-frame clones only, not all of them. The table lists about 85,000 clones, roughly 89% of them singletons, with 7.6% in the top ten. The specimen sequenced was blood. These TCRs come from an older woman in good health.

The chain carries TRBV4-2 and TRBJ2-1; no clear D gene. The CDR3 loop spans 12 amino acids. Germline assignment: CDR1 LGHNA and CDR2 YNFKEQ. V dropped 3 bases and J dropped 6 bases, with 6 bases sitting between them. CDR3 sequence reads: CASSHDVNEQFF. The CDR3 coding sequence is TGTGCCAGCAGCCACGATGTCAATGAGCAGTTCTTC.

This clone is a singleton in its sample. The chain has TRBV5-8 and TRBJ2-2; D ambiguous. CDR3 length equals 15 residues. From germline, CDR1 is SGHTS and CDR2 YDEGEE. Trimming pared 1 base from V and 0 bases from J, leaving 7 bases between. For the CDR3, the DNA is TGTGCCAGCAGCTTGACACTATCGAACACCGGGGAGCTGTTTTTT. This sequence encodes CASSLTLSNTGELFF.

The chain employs TRBV5-1 and TRBJ1-3, with 8 bases fitting TRBD1. The germline CDR1 and CDR2 sequences are SGHRS and YFSETQ. V lost 4 bases to trimming and J lost 3 bases; unmatched junction nucleotides: 3. The CDR3 is 14 residues long. CDR3 in amino acids: CASSMTGDGNTIYF. The CDR3 DNA is TGCGCCAGCAGCATGACAGGGGATGGAAACACCATATATTTT.

V gene TRBV7-9 combines with J gene TRBJ1-3; D not resolved. Trimming removed 1 base from V and 0 bases from J, with 10 bases in between. This CDR3 comprises 16 residues. The germline V gene has CDR1 SEHNR and CDR2 FQNEAQ (reference sequence). CDR3 nucleotide sequence: TGTGCCAGCAGCTTAGTGAGCCTGAGCTCTGGAAACACCATATATTTT. Its translation: CASSLVSLSSGNTIYF.

This chain links TRBV20-1 with TRBJ1-2; a possible D gene is TRBD1 (5 bases). Trimming cost V 1 base and J 7 bases, with 7 bases left between them. The CDR3 is made up of 11 amino acids. Germline V gene sequence: CDR1 DFQATT, CDR2 SNEGSKA (reference sequence). CDR3 bases: TGCAGTGCTAGAGGTCAGGGTGGCTACACCTTC. This translates into CSARGQGGYTF.

CDR3 nucleotides: TGCGCCAGCAGCAGAGAAGCGGGGCGGTCAGGGTACTTC. Translation gives CASSREAGRSGYF. The chain couples TRBV5-1 to TRBJ2-7; 7 bases agree with TRBD2. This CDR3 spans 13 amino acids. Germline trimming cut 4 bases from V and 12 bases from J; bases unmatched to any gene: 13. CDR1 is SGHRS, CDR2 YFSETQ, per germline.

This chain uses TRBV7-9 with TRBJ2-1, with TRBD2 matching 9 bases. The CDR3 length is 15 residues. Losses at the gene ends were 5 bases for V and 0 bases for J; bases not matched to a gene: 2. Germline V CDR1 and CDR2: SEHNR, FQNEAQ (reference sequence). For the CDR3, the DNA is TGTGCCAGCAGCGGAGCGGGAGGCTCCTACAATGAGCAGTTCTTC. Translating gives CASSGAGGSYNEQFF.

A word on this clone: The same CDR3 is also encoded by other DNA sequences in this sample. V and J are TRBV18 and TRBJ1-2, with D possibly being TRBD1 (5 bases). The CDR3 covers 13 residues. Germline CDR1 KGHSH, CDR2 LQKENI. V lost 3 bases to trimming and J lost 2 bases, with 7 bases between them. CDR3 sequence reads: CASSPGGNYGYTF. The CDR3 DNA reads TGTGCCAGCTCACCGGGGGGAAACTATGGCTACACCTTC.

The rearrangement uses TRBV11-2 and TRBJ2-3; 7 bases fit TRBD2. There are 13 residues in the CDR3. V dropped 3 bases and J dropped 8; count of bases not matched to a gene: 5. Per the germline V gene, CDR1 is SGHAT and CDR2 is FQNNGV. CDR3 loop: CASSLLGGGTQYF. The CDR3 DNA sequence: TGTGCCAGCAGCTTGCTGGGGGGGGGTACGCAGTATTTT. The variable domain in full, completed from reference TRBV11-2 and TRBJ2-3, reads EAGVAQSPRYKIIEKRQSVAFWCNPISGHATLYWYQQILGQGPKLLIQFQNNGVVDDSQLPKDRFSAERLKGVDSTLKIQPAKLEDSAVYLCASSLLGGGTQYFGPGTRLTVL.

This rearrangement joins TRBV7-3 to TRBJ1-5; D may be TRBD1 (5 bases). The germline CDR1 and CDR2 sequences are SGHTA and FQGTGA. Trimming stripped 5 bases from V and 7 bases from J, with 12 bases between. This CDR3 region has 13 residues. This chain's CDR3 is CASSKGAGQPQHF. For the CDR3, the DNA is TGTGCCAGCAGCAAAGGGGCAGGGCAGCCCCAGCATTTT. Full variable domain (remainder filled in from reference TRBV7-3 and TRBJ1-5): GAGVSQTPSNKVTEKGKYVELRCDPISGHTALYWYRQSLGQGPEFLIYFQGTGAADDSGLPNDRFFAVRPEGSVSTLKIQRTERGDSAVYLCASSKGAGQPQHFGDGTRLSIL.

This clone appeared once. At one of its ends the junction is not consistent with the germline gene, which may arise from a read error. This rearrangement joins TRBV7-7 to TRBJ2-5, with 8 bases lining up with TRBD2. The CDR3 is 15 residues long. CDR1 is SSHAT and CDR2 is FNYEAQ in the germline V gene (reference sequence). The CDR3 loop reads CASSLGGGNQETQYF. Here the CDR3 DNA reads TGTGCTAGCAGCTTAGGCGGGGGGAATCAAGAGACCCAGTACTTC.

This chain uses TRBV10-3 with TRBJ2-2; 8 bases map to TRBD1. Trimming removed 4 bases from V and 7 bases from J; junction bases left unmatched: 5. CDR1 and CDR2 (germline): ENHRY, SYGVKD. The CDR3 runs 14 residues. CDR3 sequence (DNA): TGTGCCATCAGTGCTGGACAGGGTAACGGGGAGCTGTTTTTT. Protein product: CAISAGQGNGELFF.

The count of this clone is one. The CDR3 DNA is TGTGCCAGCAGCCCACGCCGCGGGGGGACCCTCCACTTT. This translates into CASSPRRGGTLHF. V and J are TRBV3-1 (or the pseudogene TRBV3-2) and TRBJ1-6; weak D call: TRBD1 (5 bases). Trimming stripped 4 bases from V and 14 bases from J, with 15 bases between. CDR1 and CDR2 (germline): LGHDT, YNNKEL (reference sequence). The CDR3 sequence is 13 residues long.

The chain links TRBV5-1 to TRBJ2-1, with 7 bases identical to TRBD2. Germline V gene sequence: CDR1 SGHRS, CDR2 YFSETQ. This CDR3 contains 14 residues. Trimming at V came to 4 bases and at J to 9 bases, leaving 10 bases not matched to a gene. The CDR3 loop is CASSVGGSGSEQFF. The CDR3 region has the DNA TGCGCCAGCAGCGTGGGCGGGAGTGGGAGTGAGCAGTTCTTC.

The genes are TRBV5-1 and TRBJ2-6; TRBD2 might be the D (5 bases). The CDR3 sequence is 20 residues long. Germline V CDR1 and CDR2: SGHRS, YFSETQ. The ends were cut back, 2 bases at V and 6 bases at J, with 27 bases in the middle. CDR3 in amino acids: CASSFRLPPDWSLEANVLTF. CDR3 DNA sequence: TGCGCCAGCAGCTTTAGGTTGCCGCCGGACTGGTCTCTTGAGGCCAACGTCCTGACTTTC.

This clone was observed once. The V and J genes are TRBV7-9 and TRBJ2-1; no clear D gene. The CDR3 runs to 14 residues. The V end was cut by 6 bases, the J end by 6 bases, with 15 bases between. Looked up from germline, CDR1 is SEHNR and CDR2 is FQNEAQ (reference sequence). CDR3 coding DNA: TGTGCCAGCAGGCTAGGGTTTTTGAGCAATGAGCAGTTCTTC. Protein product: CASRLGFLSNEQFF.

The genes are TRBV27 and TRBJ1-2; TRBD1 agrees at 7 bases. The germline CDR1 and CDR2 sequences are MNHEY and SMNVEV (reference sequence). V gave up 3 bases and J gave up 8 bases; unmatched junction bases: 6. The CDR3 loop spans 13 amino acids. CDR3 residues: CASSFYRGGGYTF. CDR3 coding DNA: TGTGCCAGCAGTTTCTACAGGGGAGGAGGCTACACCTTC.

V and J are TRBV7-8 and TRBJ1-5; no clear D gene. The V gene lost 3 bases and the J gene lost 4 bases, with 7 bases spanning the gap. CDR3 length: 13 amino acids. Germline CDR1 and CDR2: SGHVS and FQNEAQ. DNA of the CDR3: TGTGCCAGCAGCTTGGTCCAGAATCAGCCCCAGCATTTT. Translation gives CASSLVQNQPQHF. Drawing the rest from reference TRBV7-8 and TRBJ1-5, the complete variable domain is GAGVSQSPRYKVAKRGQDVALRCDPISGHVSLFWYQQALGQGPEFLTYFQNEAQLDKSGLPSDRFFAERPEGSVSTLKIQRTQQEDSAVYLCASSLVQNQPQHFGDGTRLSIL.